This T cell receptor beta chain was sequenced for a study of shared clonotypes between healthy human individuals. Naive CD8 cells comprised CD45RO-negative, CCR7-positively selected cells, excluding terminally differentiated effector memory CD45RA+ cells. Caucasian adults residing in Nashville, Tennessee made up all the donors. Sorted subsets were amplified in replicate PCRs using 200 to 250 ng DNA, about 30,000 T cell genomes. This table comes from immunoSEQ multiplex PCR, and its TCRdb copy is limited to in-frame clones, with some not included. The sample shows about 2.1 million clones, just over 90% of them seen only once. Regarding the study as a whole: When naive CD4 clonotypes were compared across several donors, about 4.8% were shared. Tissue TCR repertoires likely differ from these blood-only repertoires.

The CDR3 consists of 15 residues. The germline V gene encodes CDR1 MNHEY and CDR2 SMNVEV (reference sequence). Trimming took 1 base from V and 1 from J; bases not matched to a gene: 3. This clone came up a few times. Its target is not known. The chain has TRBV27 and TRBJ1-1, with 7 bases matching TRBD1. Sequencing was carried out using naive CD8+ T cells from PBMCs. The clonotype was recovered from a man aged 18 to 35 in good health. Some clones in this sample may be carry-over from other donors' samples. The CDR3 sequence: CASSLWGTENTEAFF. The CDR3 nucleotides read TGTGCCAGCAGTTTATGGGGGACAGAGAACACTGAAGCTTTCTTT.